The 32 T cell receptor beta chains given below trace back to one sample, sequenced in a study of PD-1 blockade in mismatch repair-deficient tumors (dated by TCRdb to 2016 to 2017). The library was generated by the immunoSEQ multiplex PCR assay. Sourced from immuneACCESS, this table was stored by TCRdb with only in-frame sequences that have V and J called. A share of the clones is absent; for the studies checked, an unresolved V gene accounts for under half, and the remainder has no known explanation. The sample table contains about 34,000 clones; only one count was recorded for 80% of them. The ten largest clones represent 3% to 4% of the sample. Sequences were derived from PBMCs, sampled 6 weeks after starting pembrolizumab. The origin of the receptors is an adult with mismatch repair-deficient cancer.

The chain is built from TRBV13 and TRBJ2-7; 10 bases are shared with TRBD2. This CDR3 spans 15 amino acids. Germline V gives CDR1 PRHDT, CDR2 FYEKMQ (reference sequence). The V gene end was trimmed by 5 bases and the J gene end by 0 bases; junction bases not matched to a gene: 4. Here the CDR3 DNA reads TGTGCCAGCAGCGACGGGACTAGCGCCTCCTACGAGCAGTACTTC. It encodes CASSDGTSASYEQYF. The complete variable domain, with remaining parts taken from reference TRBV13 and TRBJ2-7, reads AAGVIQSPRHLIKEKRETATLKCYPIPRHDTVYWYQQGPGQDPQFLISFYEKMQSDKGSIPDRFSAQQFSDYHSELNMSSLELGDSALYFCASSDGTSASYEQYFGPGTRLTVT.

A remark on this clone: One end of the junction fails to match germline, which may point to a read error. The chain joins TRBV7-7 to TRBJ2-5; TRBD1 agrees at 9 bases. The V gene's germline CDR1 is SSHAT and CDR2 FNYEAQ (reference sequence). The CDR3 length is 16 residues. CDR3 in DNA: TGTGCTAGCAGCTTAGTCGTACAGGGGGCCGGTGAGACCCAGTACTTC. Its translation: CASSLVVQGAGETQYF.

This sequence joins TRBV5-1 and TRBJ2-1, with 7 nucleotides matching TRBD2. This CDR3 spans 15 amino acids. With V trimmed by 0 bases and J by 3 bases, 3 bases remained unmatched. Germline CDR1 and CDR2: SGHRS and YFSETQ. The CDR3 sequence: CASSLVASGYNEQFF. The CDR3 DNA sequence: TGCGCCAGCAGCTTGGTGGCTAGCGGCTACAATGAGCAGTTCTTC.

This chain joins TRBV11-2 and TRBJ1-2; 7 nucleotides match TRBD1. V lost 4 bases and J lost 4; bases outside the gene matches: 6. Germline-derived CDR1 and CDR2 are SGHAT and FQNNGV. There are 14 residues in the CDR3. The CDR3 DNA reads TGTGCCAGCAGCTCCTCCGGGACAGTCTATGGCTACACCTTC. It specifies CASSSSGTVYGYTF.

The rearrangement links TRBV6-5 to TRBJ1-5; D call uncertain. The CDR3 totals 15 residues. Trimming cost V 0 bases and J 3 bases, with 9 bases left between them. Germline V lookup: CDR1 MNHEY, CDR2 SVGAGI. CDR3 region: CASSYSVQSNQPQHF. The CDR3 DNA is TGTGCCAGCAGTTACTCCGTCCAGTCCAATCAGCCCCAGCATTTT.

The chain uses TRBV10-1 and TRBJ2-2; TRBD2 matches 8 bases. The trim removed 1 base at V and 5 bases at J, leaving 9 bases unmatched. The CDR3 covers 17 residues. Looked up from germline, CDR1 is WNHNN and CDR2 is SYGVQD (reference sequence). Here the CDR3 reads CASSELGTSGFTGELFF. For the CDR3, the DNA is TGCGCCAGCAGTGAGTTGGGTACTAGCGGATTTACCGGGGAGCTGTTTTTT.

CDR3 bases: TGTGCCAGCAGACCAGACAGGCTGAACACTGAAGCTTTCTTT. Translated, it gives CASRPDRLNTEAFF. This chain connects TRBV9 to TRBJ1-1; a weak D match, TRBD1 (6 bases). Trimming pared 5 bases from V and 0 bases from J, leaving 11 bases between. Looked up from germline, CDR1 is SGDLS and CDR2 is YYNGEE. The CDR3 runs to 14 residues.

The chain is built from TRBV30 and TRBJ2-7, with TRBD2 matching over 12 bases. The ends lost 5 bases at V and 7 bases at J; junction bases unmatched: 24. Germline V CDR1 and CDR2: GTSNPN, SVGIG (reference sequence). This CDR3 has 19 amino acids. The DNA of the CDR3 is TGTGCCTGGGGACCCGGGAGGGCTAGCGGGAGGGCCCATCGGGAAGAGCAGTACTTC. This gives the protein CAWGPGRASGRAHREEQYF.

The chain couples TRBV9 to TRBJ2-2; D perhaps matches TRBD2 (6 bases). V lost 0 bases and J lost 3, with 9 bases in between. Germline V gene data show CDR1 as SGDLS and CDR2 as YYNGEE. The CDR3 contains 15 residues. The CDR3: CASSVGSGYTGELFF. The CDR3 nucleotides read TGTGCCAGCAGCGTAGGGAGCGGGTACACCGGGGAGCTGTTTTTT.

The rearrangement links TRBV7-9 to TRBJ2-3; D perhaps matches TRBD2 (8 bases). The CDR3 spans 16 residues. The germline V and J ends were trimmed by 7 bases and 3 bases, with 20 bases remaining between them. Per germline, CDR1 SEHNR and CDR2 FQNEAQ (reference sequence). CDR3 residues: CASTPGGLDLTDTQYF. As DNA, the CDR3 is TGTGCCAGCACCCCAGGGGGACTAGACCTAACAGATACGCAGTATTTT.

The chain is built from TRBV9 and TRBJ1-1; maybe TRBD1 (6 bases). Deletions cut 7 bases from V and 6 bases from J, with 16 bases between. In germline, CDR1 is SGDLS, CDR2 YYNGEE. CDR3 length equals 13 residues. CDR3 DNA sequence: TGTGCCAGCTGGAGGACAGCCCCCGCTGAAGCTTTCTTT. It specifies CASWRTAPAEAFF.

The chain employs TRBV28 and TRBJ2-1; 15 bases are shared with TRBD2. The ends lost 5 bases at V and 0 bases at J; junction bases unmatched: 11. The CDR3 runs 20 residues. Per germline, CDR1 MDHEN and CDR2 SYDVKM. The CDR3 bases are TGTGCCAGCAGTGCAGGACTAGCGGGAGGGGATTTTAGCTCCTACAATGAGCAGTTCTTC. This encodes CASSAGLAGGDFSSYNEQFF. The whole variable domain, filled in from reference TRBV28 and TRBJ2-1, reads DVKVTQSSRYLVKRTGEKVFLECVQDMDHENMFWYRQDPGLGLRLIYFSYDVKMKEKGDIPEGYSVSREKKERFSLILESASTNQTSMYLCASSAGLAGGDFSSYNEQFFGPGTRLTVL.

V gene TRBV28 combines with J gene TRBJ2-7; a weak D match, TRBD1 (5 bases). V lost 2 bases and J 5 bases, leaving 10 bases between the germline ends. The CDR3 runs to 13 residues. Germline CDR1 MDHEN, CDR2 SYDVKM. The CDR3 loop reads CASSLRGVNEQYF. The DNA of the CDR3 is TGTGCCAGCAGTTTAAGGGGTGTCAACGAGCAGTACTTC.

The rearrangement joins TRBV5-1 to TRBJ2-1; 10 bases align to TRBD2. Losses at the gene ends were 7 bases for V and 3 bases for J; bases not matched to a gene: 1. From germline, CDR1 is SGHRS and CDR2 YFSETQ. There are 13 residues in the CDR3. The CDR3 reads CASWTSGYNEQFF. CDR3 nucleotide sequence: TGCGCCAGCTGGACTAGCGGCTACAATGAGCAGTTCTTC. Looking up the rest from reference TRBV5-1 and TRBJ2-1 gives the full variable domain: KAGVTQTPRYLIKTRGQQVTLSCSPISGHRSVSWYQQTPGQGLQFLFEYFSETQRNKGNFPGRFSGRQFSNSRSEMNVSTLELGDSALYLCASWTSGYNEQFFGPGTRLTVL.

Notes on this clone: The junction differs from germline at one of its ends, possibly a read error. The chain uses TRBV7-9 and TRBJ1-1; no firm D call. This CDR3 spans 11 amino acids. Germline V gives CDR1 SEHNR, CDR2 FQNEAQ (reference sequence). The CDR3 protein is CASSLVTAYDF. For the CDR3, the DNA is TGTGCCAGCAGCTTAGTTACCGCCTATGACTTT.

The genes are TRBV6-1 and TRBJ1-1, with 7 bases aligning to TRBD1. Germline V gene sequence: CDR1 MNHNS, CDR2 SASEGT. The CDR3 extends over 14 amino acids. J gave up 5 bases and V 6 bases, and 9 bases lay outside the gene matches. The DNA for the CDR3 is TGTGCCAGCAGCCCGCGACAGGGAAGGACTGAAGCTTTCTTT. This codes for CASSPRQGRTEAFF.

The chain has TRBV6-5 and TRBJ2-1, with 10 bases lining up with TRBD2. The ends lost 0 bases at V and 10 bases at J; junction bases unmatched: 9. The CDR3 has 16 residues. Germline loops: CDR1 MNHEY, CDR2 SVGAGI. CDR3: CASSYSSGRATREQFF. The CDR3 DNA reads TGTGCCAGCAGTTACTCGAGCGGGAGGGCCACAAGGGAGCAGTTCTTC.

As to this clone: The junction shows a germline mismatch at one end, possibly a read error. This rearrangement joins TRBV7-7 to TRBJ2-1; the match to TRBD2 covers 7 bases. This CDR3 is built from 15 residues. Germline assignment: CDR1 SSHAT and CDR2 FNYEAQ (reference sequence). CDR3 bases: TGTGCTAGCAGCTTAGGACCTAGCGGCTACAATGAGCAGTTCTTC. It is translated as CASSLGPSGYNEQFF. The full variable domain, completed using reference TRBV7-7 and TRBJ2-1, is GAGVSQSPRYKVTKRGQDVTLRCDPISSHATLYWYQQALGQGPEFLTYFNYEAQPDKSGLPSDRFSAERPEGSISTLTIQRTEQRDSAMYRCASSLGPSGYNEQFFGPGTRLTVL.

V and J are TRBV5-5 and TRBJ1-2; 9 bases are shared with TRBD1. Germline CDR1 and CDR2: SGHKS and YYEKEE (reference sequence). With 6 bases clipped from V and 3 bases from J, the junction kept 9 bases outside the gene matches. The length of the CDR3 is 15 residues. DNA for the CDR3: TGTGCCAGCACCTGGGGGGACAGGGAGGACTATGGCTACACCTTC. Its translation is CASTWGDREDYGYTF. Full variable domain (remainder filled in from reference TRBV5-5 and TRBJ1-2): DAGVTQSPTHLIKTRGQQVTLRCSPISGHKSVSWYQQVLGQGPQFIFQYYEKEERGRGNFPDRFSARQFPNYSSELNVNALLLGDSALYLCASTWGDREDYGYTFGSGTRLTVV.

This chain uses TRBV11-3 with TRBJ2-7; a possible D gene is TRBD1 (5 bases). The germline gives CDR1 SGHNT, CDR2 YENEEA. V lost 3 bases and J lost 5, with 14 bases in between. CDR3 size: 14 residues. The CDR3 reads CASSFPQGVNEQYF. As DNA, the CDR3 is TGTGCCAGCAGCTTTCCGCAGGGTGTCAACGAGCAGTACTTC. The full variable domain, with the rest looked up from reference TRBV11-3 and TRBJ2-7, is EAGVVQSPRYKIIEKKQPVAFWCNPISGHNTLYWYLQNLGQGPELLIRYENEEAVDDSQLPKDRFSAERLKGVDSTLKIQPAELGDSAVYLCASSFPQGVNEQYFGPGTRLTVT.

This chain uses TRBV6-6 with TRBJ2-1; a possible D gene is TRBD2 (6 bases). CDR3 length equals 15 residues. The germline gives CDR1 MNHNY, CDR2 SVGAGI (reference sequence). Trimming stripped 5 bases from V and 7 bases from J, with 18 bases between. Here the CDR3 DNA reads TGTGCCAGCAGTGATCCTAGCGCCCTCAGGAATGAGCAGTTCTTC. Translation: CASSDPSALRNEQFF.

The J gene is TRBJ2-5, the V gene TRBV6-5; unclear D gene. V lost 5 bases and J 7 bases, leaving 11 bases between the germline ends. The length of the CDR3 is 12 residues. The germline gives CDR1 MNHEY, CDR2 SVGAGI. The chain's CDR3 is CASSSLSRTQYF. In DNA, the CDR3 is TGTGCCAGCAGTAGCCTTTCGAGGACCCAGTACTTC.

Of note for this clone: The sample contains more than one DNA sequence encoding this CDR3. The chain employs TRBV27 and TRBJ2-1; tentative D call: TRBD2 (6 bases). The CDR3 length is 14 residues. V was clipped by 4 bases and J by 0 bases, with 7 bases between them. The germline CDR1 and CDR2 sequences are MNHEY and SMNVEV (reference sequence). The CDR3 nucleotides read TGTGCCAGCAGTTGGGGGGACTCCTACAATGAGCAGTTCTTC. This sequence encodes CASSWGDSYNEQFF.

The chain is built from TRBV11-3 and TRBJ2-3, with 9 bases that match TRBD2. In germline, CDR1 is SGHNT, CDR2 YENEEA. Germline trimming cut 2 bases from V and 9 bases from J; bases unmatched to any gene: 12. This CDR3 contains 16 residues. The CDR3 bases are TGTGCCAGCAGCTTACACGCGGGAGGGCTCGGCGGGACGCAGTATTTT. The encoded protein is CASSLHAGGLGGTQYF.

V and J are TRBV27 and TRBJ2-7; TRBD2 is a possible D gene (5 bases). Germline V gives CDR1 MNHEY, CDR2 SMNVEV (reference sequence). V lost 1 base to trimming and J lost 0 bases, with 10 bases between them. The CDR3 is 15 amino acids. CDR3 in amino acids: CASSLYVGDSYEQYF. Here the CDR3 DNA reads TGTGCCAGCAGTTTATATGTGGGAGACTCCTACGAGCAGTACTTC.

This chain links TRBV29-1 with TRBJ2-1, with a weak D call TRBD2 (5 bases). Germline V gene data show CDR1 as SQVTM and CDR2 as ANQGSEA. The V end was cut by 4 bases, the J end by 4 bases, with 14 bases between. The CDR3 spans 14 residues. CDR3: CSVAPSNNYNEQFF. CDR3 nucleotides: TGCAGCGTTGCTCCTAGCAACAATTACAATGAGCAGTTCTTC.

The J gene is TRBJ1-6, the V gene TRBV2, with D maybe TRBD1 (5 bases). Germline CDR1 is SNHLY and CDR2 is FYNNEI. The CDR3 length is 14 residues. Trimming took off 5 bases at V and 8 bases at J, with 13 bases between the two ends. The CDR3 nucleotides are TGTGCCAGCAGTCTTCTCACGGGGGATTCACCCCTCCACTTT. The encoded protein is CASSLLTGDSPLHF.

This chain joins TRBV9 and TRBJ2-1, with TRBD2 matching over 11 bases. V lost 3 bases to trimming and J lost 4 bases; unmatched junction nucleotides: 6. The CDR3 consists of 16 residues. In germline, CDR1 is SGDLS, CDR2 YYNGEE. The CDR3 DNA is TGTGCCAGCAGCGCCTTAGCGGGAGGGCCTTACAATGAGCAGTTCTTC. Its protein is CASSALAGGPYNEQFF.

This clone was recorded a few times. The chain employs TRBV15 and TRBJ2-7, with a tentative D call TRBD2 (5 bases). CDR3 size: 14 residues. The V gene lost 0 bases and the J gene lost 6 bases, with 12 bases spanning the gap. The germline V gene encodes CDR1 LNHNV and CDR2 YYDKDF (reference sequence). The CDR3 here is CATSRDKTTIEQYF. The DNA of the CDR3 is TGTGCCACCAGCAGAGATAAGACTACCATCGAGCAGTACTTC.

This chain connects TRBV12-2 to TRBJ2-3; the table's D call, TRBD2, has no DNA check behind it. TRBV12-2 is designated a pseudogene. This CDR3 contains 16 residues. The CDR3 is CASRLITPFVPDTQYF. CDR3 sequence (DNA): TGTGCAAGTCGCCTAATAACTCCCTTCGTTCCAGATACGCAGTATTTT.

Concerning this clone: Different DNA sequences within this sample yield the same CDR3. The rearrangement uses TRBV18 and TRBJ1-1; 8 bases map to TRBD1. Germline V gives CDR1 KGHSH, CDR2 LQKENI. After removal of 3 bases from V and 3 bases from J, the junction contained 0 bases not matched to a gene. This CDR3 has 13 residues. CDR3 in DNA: TGTGCCAGCTCACCGGACAGGGACACTGAAGCTTTCTTT. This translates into CASSPDRDTEAFF.

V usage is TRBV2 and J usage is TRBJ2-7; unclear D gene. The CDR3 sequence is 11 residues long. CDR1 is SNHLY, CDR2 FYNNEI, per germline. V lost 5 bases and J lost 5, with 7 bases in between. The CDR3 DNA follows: TGTGCCAGCAGTACACTAAACGAGCAGTACTTC. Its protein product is CASSTLNEQYF.